What follows describes a single T cell receptor (beta chain). Its target is not known. Amplified TCR beta CDR3 regions came from RNA transcripts. The HTBI primer set drove a first-round RT-PCR of the TCR CDR3. TCRdb passed the multiplex PCR reads through MiXCR, listing each CDR3 protein once. The sample holds roughly 570,000 distinct CDR3 sequences; about half are singletons and the top ten take 15% to 20%. This record comes from a study of T cells in Graves' hyperthyroidism and ophthalmopathy. Study findings and constraints: Most thyroid-expanded clonotypes above 0.001 were also found in blood. A model of 13 V-J pairs discriminated ophthalmopathy from stable hyperthyroidism.

Germline CDR1 is SEHNR and CDR2 is FQNEAQ (reference sequence). The CDR3 runs to 14 residues. V was clipped by 6 bases and J by 8 bases; unmatched bases: 12. The V gene is TRBV7-9, the J gene TRBJ1-2, with TRBD1 identical over 7 bases. The sequenced material came from peripheral blood or thyroid tissue (not recorded which). The sequence derives from an adult woman with Graves' disease, either hyperthyroidism or ophthalmopathy (not recorded which). CDR3: CASSPGLRGGGYTF. For the CDR3, the DNA is TGTGCCAGCAGTCCAGGACTCAGGGGGGGAGGCTACACCTTC. The variable domain in full, completed from reference TRBV7-9 and TRBJ1-2, reads DTGVSQNPRHKITKRGQNVTFRCDPISEHNRLYWYRQTLGQGPEFLTYFQNEAQLEKSRLLSDRFSAERPKGSFSTLEIQRTEQGDSAMYLCASSPGLRGGGYTFGSGTRLTVV.